The text below deals with one T cell receptor beta chain. This sample was taken from a study of control samples from healthy donors and cancer patients. V was trimmed by 5 bases and J by 3 bases, leaving 13 bases between them. The length of the CDR3 is 14 residues. Germline assignment: CDR1 MNHEY and CDR2 SMNVEV (reference sequence). TCRdb's copy holds only in-frame clones and misses some; the assay was immunoSEQ multiplex PCR. The sample lists 150,000 to 200,000 clones; approximately 90% were seen once. The chain couples TRBV27 to TRBJ2-5, with a tentative D call TRBD2 (5 bases). The specimen sequenced was blood. The source is a man under 40 in good health. CDR3 in amino acids: CASSQDSREETQYF. CDR3 DNA sequence: TGTGCCAGCAGTCAGGACTCGCGAGAAGAGACCCAGTACTTC.